This TCR beta chain appears in the sequencing data of a study of T cells in Graves' hyperthyroidism and ophthalmopathy. Authors of the study amplified TCR beta CDR3 regions from RNA transcripts. The HTBI primer set was used in a first-round RT-PCR of the TCR CDR3. Each CDR3 protein gets one entry after TCRdb re-called the multiplex PCR reads with MiXCR. Of a few hundred thousand distinct CDR3 sequences listed, about a sixth are singletons. The PBMCs were taken from over 9.5 ml of fresh peripheral blood. Germline V CDR1 and CDR2: LNHDA, SQIVND (reference sequence). The CDR3 runs to 13 residues. The V and J ends lost 6 bases and 5 bases, in that order; junction bases with no gene match: 4.

Sequences were obtained from blood. The gene calls are TRBV19 and TRBJ1-5; 7 bases align to TRBD1. This sequence originates from a young woman with Graves' hyperthyroidism. Here the CDR3 reads CASSITGDQPQHF. In nucleotides, the CDR3 is TGTGCCAGTAGCATTACAGGGGATCAGCCCCAGCATTTT.